This T cell receptor beta chain came from a study of T cells in localized non-small cell lung cancer. The CDR3 runs to 13 residues. Between the trimmed V and J ends, which lost 2 bases and 0 bases, there was a span of 5 bases. Germline CDR1 reads LNHDA; CDR2 reads SQIVND (reference sequence). Clones were sequenced by immunoSEQ multiplex PCR, and TCRdb holds only the in-frame ones, with some missing. Among around 1,700 clones listed, 24% were seen once. The genes are TRBV19 and TRBJ2-7; D not certain. This clonotype was obtained from a female donor over 55 with stage II lung adenocarcinoma. This material consisted of normal lung tissue next to the tumor, taken before any cancer treatment. The CDR3 bases are TGTGCCAGTAGTATAACACCCTCCTACGAGCAGTACTTC. Its translation is CASSITPSYEQYF.